This entry lists 21 T cell receptor beta chains sequenced from one sample in a study of blood T cell repertoires in COVID-19. The assay was immunoSEQ multiplex PCR, and TCRdb's table has in-frame clones only and misses some. The repertoire consists of some 200,000 clones, with almost 85% occurring once and the leading ten covering roughly 7.6%. The sequenced sample was peripheral blood. The receptors stem from a woman aged 50 to 60 with active or convalescent COVID-19.

V gene TRBV27 combines with J gene TRBJ2-5; D is perhaps TRBD2 (6 bases). This CDR3 is built from 15 residues. Germline assignment: CDR1 MNHEY and CDR2 SMNVEV (reference sequence). V was cut by 3 bases and J by 2 bases, with 13 bases left in between. The CDR3 here is CASSLRGLLQETQYF. CDR3 bases: TGTGCCAGCAGTTTGAGGGGACTTCTACAAGAGACCCAGTACTTC.

This chain uses TRBV5-5 with TRBJ2-7, with D possibly matching TRBD1 (5 bases). This CDR3 comprises 12 residues. The V and J ends lost 3 bases and 5 bases respectively, with 9 bases between them. Germline V gene lookup returns CDR1 SGHKS and CDR2 YYEKEE (reference sequence). In DNA form, the CDR3 reads TGTGCCAGCAGCTCGACAGACCACGAGCAGTACTTC. Translation: CASSSTDHEQYF.

This chain links TRBV10-2 with TRBJ2-3; D is possibly TRBD2 (5 bases). There are 14 residues in the CDR3. The germline V and J ends were trimmed by 4 bases and 2 bases, with 10 bases remaining between them. Germline lookup yields CDR1 WSHSY and CDR2 SAAADI. CDR3 loop: CASSGGFLTDTQYF. CDR3 nucleotide sequence: TGCGCCAGCAGTGGCGGGTTTCTCACAGATACGCAGTATTTT.

The chain couples TRBV5-6 to TRBJ2-7, with D possibly TRBD2 on 6 matching bases. In germline, CDR1 is SGHDT, CDR2 YYEEEE. V lost 0 bases to trimming and J lost 5 bases, with 9 bases between them. The CDR3 spans 13 residues. CDR3 bases: TGTGCCAGCAGCTTGGTCGGAGGGGACGAGCAGTACTTC. Its protein is CASSLVGGDEQYF.

The chain combines TRBV7-9 with TRBJ1-5, with TRBD1 identical over 9 bases. The CDR3 has 16 residues. With 3 bases clipped from V and 4 bases from J, the junction kept 7 bases outside the gene matches. Looked up from germline, CDR1 is SEHNR and CDR2 is FQNEAQ (reference sequence). CDR3 DNA sequence: TGTGCCAGCAGCTTGAACTCGGGGACAGGGAATCAGCCCCAGCATTTT. It is translated as CASSLNSGTGNQPQHF. Supplemented by reference TRBV7-9 and TRBJ1-5, the full variable domain reads DTGVSQNPRHKITKRGQNVTFRCDPISEHNRLYWYRQTLGQGPEFLTYFQNEAQLEKSRLLSDRFSAERPKGSFSTLEIQRTEQGDSAMYLCASSLNSGTGNQPQHFGDGTRLSIL.

This rearrangement joins TRBV7-2 to TRBJ2-7; weak D call: TRBD1 (5 bases). The germline gives CDR1 SGHTA, CDR2 FQGNSA. The CDR3 is made up of 17 amino acids. Between the trimmed V and J ends, which lost 5 bases and 0 bases, there was a span of 20 bases. CDR3: CASSPRPTVKSSYEQYF. In DNA form, the CDR3 reads TGTGCCAGCAGCCCACGACCGACAGTTAAGAGCTCCTACGAGCAGTACTTC.

This chain uses TRBV4-1 with TRBJ2-5; TRBD1 matches at 9 bases. Germline loops: CDR1 MGHRA, CDR2 YSYEKL. CDR3 length: 15 amino acids. V was clipped by 2 bases and J by 4 bases; unmatched bases: 5. The CDR3 region is CASSQPTGGAETQYF. The CDR3 coding sequence is TGCGCCAGCAGCCAACCTACAGGGGGCGCAGAGACCCAGTACTTC.

This clone was counted only a few times. The V call is TRBV29-1, the J call TRBJ1-4; 7 bases align to TRBD1. Germline CDR1 SQVTM, CDR2 ANQGSEA. The CDR3 runs 15 residues. The ends lost 6 bases at V and 2 bases at J; junction bases unmatched: 9. The CDR3: CSVAGGRDTNEKLFF. CDR3 coding DNA: TGCAGCGTCGCAGGGGGTAGGGATACTAATGAAAAACTGTTTTTT.

The V gene is TRBV28, the J gene TRBJ1-2, with D maybe TRBD1 (6 bases). The V gene's germline CDR1 is MDHEN and CDR2 SYDVKM. V was shortened by 6 bases and J by 7 bases, with 18 bases between the two germline ends. This CDR3 spans 14 amino acids. CDR3 nucleotide sequence: TGTGCCAGCAGCCCCCACAGGGACGGAGCTGGCTACACCTTC. The encoded protein is CASSPHRDGAGYTF.

The gene calls are TRBV28 and TRBJ1-1; 7 positions match TRBD1. This CDR3 comprises 14 residues. Germline CDR1 MDHEN, CDR2 SYDVKM. Losses at the gene ends were 6 bases for V and 11 bases for J; bases not matched to a gene: 15. CDR3 nucleotides: TGTGCCAGCAGCCGCGGGATAGGGGGCGCGGGGGCTTTCTTT. Translated, it gives CASSRGIGGAGAFF.

This clone turned up a few times. This chain connects TRBV28 to TRBJ2-1; 10 positions match TRBD2. V shed 5 bases and J 4 bases; nucleotides not matched to a gene: 5. CDR3 size: 15 residues. Per germline, CDR1 MDHEN and CDR2 SYDVKM. CDR3 sequence reads: CASSTSGGGYNEQFF. The CDR3 DNA is TGTGCCAGCAGTACCAGCGGGGGGGGATACAATGAGCAGTTCTTC.

In its sample, this clone was seen a few times. The chain recombines TRBV19 with TRBJ2-2; 9 bases agree with TRBD2. This CDR3 spans 16 amino acids. CDR1 and CDR2 from the germline V gene are LNHDA and SQIVND (reference sequence). Trimming removed 2 bases from V and 4 bases from J; junction bases left unmatched: 5. The CDR3 sequence is CASSIPTSGRTGELFF. Here the CDR3 DNA reads TGTGCCAGTAGTATACCAACTAGCGGGCGCACCGGGGAGCTGTTTTTT.

The rearrangement joins TRBV7-9 to TRBJ1-3; no clear D. CDR1 and CDR2 from the germline V gene are SEHNR and FQNEAQ (reference sequence). The V end lost 6 bases, the J end lost 0 bases, and 9 bases lay between the germline ends. The CDR3 loop spans 14 amino acids. The CDR3 coding sequence is TGTGCCAGCAGTTCGAGGAGCTCTGGAAACACCATATATTTT. Residues: CASSSRSSGNTIYF.

This chain uses TRBV5-1 with TRBJ1-4; the D gene is possibly TRBD1 (5 bases). There are 15 residues in the CDR3. V shed 5 bases and J shed 5 bases, with 16 bases lying between them. Germline V gene data show CDR1 as SGHRS and CDR2 as YFSETQ. The CDR3 DNA is TGCGCCAGCAGGCCCGCGGGGCTGATAAATGAAAAACTGTTTTTT. Amino acid sequence: CASRPAGLINEKLFF. Filled out from reference TRBV5-1 and TRBJ1-4, the complete variable domain reads KAGVTQTPRYLIKTRGQQVTLSCSPISGHRSVSWYQQTPGQGLQFLFEYFSETQRNKGNFPGRFSGRQFSNSRSEMNVSTLELGDSALYLCASRPAGLINEKLFFGSGTQLSVL.

The chain couples TRBV2 to TRBJ2-1; possible D gene TRBD1, 5 bases. This CDR3 spans 13 amino acids. With 6 bases removed from V and 4 bases from J, the gap between germline ends came to 10 bases. Germline values: CDR1 SNHLY, CDR2 FYNNEI. In DNA, the CDR3 is TGTGCCAGCAGCCAAGACAGTTACAATGAGCAGTTCTTC. It codes for CASSQDSYNEQFF.

For the CDR3, the DNA is TGTGCCAGCAGCGAGGGGTCCGGGGGGATCTACGAGCAGTACTTC. Its translation: CASSEGSGGIYEQYF. V usage is TRBV7-2 and J usage is TRBJ2-7; 7 bases line up with TRBD2. Germline trimming cut 5 bases from V and 3 bases from J; bases unmatched to any gene: 10. CDR1 and CDR2 from the germline V gene are SGHTA and FQGNSA. The CDR3 runs to 15 residues.

V and J are TRBV5-6 and TRBJ2-7; weak D call: TRBD1 (6 bases). CDR1 SGHDT and CDR2 YYEEEE come from the germline V gene. Deletions cut 0 bases from V and 0 bases from J, with 16 bases between. This CDR3 contains 17 residues. CDR3 in amino acids: CASSLELGQGSSYEQYF. In DNA, the CDR3 is TGTGCCAGCAGCTTGGAGTTGGGGCAGGGGAGCTCCTACGAGCAGTACTTC.

The chain joins TRBV10-3 to TRBJ2-4; 7 positions match TRBD2. Germline V gene lookup returns CDR1 ENHRY and CDR2 SYGVKD. J gave up 11 bases and V 11 bases, and 12 bases lay outside the gene matches. The CDR3 runs to 12 residues. CDR3: CAASWGGAVQYF. The CDR3 DNA reads TGTGCCGCCTCCTGGGGAGGGGCGGTTCAGTACTTC.

This clone was recorded only once. This chain joins TRBV6-5 and TRBJ2-6; possibly TRBD1 for D (5 bases). The CDR3 loop spans 15 amino acids. The germline V gene encodes CDR1 MNHEY and CDR2 SVGAGI. The V end lost 5 bases, the J end lost 0 bases, and 8 bases lay between the germline ends. This chain's CDR3 is CASSIGDSGANVLTF. The CDR3 DNA reads TGTGCCAGCAGTATAGGGGACTCTGGGGCCAACGTCCTGACTTTC.

The J gene is TRBJ2-3, the V gene TRBV24-1; the D gene is possibly TRBD2 (5 bases). This CDR3 region has 14 residues. Between the trimmed V and J ends, which lost 7 bases and 5 bases, there was a span of 15 bases. From germline, CDR1 is KGHDR and CDR2 SFDVKD. CDR3 sequence reads: CATRGRGFGDTQYF. As DNA, the CDR3 is TGTGCCACCAGGGGTCGGGGTTTCGGAGATACGCAGTATTTT.

J is TRBJ2-7 and V is TRBV28; TRBD1 matches at 7 bases. Unmatched junction bases numbered 7, after V lost 5 bases and J lost 0 bases. Germline V gene lookup returns CDR1 MDHEN and CDR2 SYDVKM. CDR3 length: 15 residues. CDR3 coding DNA: TGTGCCAGCAGTCCTTCCGGGACAGTCTCCTACGAGCAGTACGTC. This gives the protein CASSPSGTVSYEQYV.